Below are 13 T cell receptor beta chains sequenced from a single sample in a study of T cells in Graves' hyperthyroidism and ophthalmopathy. The CDR3 regions of TCR beta were amplified from RNA transcripts. First-round RT-PCR targeting the TCR CDR3 was performed with the HTBI primer set. TCRdb independently ran MiXCR on the multiplex PCR reads; one entry per CDR3 protein. The profile shows about 640,000 distinct CDR3 sequences, around 20% of them singletons. The specimen sequenced was blood. The receptors stem from a man aged 25-45 years with Graves' ophthalmopathy.

This clonotype was observed a handful of times. The chain joins TRBV27 to TRBJ2-7, with 10 bases identical to TRBD2. The V and J ends lost 3 bases and 0 bases, in that order; junction bases with no gene match: 11. Germline V gives CDR1 MNHEY, CDR2 SMNVEV (reference sequence). The CDR3 contains 18 residues. CDR3 DNA: TGTGCCAGCAGTTTTCCGGGACTAGCGCAAAGGAGCTCCTACGAGCAGTACTTC. This sequence encodes CASSFPGLAQRSSYEQYF.

The chain joins TRBV7-2 to TRBJ2-1; 7 positions match TRBD2. The CDR3 extends over 17 amino acids. V lost 5 bases, J lost 3 bases, and 13 bases stayed unmatched. Germline V lookup: CDR1 SGHTA, CDR2 FQGNSA. The DNA of the CDR3 is TGTGCCAGCAGCATCCGCGGGGGTAGCGGCCACTACAATGAGCAGTTCTTC. Protein: CASSIRGGSGHYNEQFF.

This clonotype was recorded a few times. The chain uses TRBV29-1 and TRBJ2-2; unclear D gene. This CDR3 spans 15 amino acids. V lost 1 base and J lost 1, with 10 bases in between. The germline V gene has CDR1 SQVTM and CDR2 ANQGSEA. For the CDR3, the DNA is TGCAGCGTTGAAGTCGCGACGGTGAACACCGGGGAGCTGTTTTTT. Its protein product is CSVEVATVNTGELFF.

This clonotype was counted many times. This sequence joins TRBV20-1 and TRBJ2-7; TRBD1 matches at 8 bases. The CDR3 is 17 amino acids. V trimming: 0 bases; J trimming: 3 bases; junction bases outside the gene matches: 13. CDR1 and CDR2 (germline): DFQATT, SNEGSKA (reference sequence). This CDR3 reads CSARDERAGTGNYEQYF. CDR3 bases: TGCAGTGCTAGAGATGAGCGGGCCGGGACAGGCAACTACGAGCAGTACTTC.

This chain uses TRBV9 with TRBJ2-1, with TRBD2 identical over 9 bases. V shed 0 bases and J 3 bases; nucleotides not matched to a gene: 4. Germline CDR1 SGDLS, CDR2 YYNGEE. This CDR3 region has 16 residues. CDR3: CASSVASGNNYNEQFF. CDR3 coding DNA: TGTGCCAGCAGCGTAGCTAGCGGGAACAACTACAATGAGCAGTTCTTC.

The chain employs TRBV29-1 and TRBJ1-1; D is possibly TRBD1 (5 bases). Trimming took off 1 base at V and 3 bases at J, with 9 bases between the two ends. Germline V gives CDR1 SQVTM, CDR2 ANQGSEA. The CDR3 runs 13 residues. CDR3 loop: CSVEALGDTEAFF. The CDR3 coding sequence is TGCAGCGTTGAAGCCCTAGGGGACACTGAAGCTTTCTTT.

This clonotype came up a few times. V gene TRBV4-1 combines with J gene TRBJ2-5, with TRBD1 identical over 7 bases. Germline V gives CDR1 MGHRA, CDR2 YSYEKL. V was clipped by 0 bases and J by 3 bases; unmatched bases: 13. This CDR3 region has 18 residues. This chain's CDR3 is CASSQDRWDRVYKETQYF. CDR3 nucleotide sequence: TGCGCCAGCAGCCAAGATAGGTGGGACAGAGTCTACAAAGAGACCCAGTACTTC.

This clonotype was recorded a few times. This CDR3 reads CASSARPRQPQHF. The DNA of the CDR3 is TGTGCCAGCAGTGCCCGACCACGGCAGCCCCAGCATTTT. This chain joins TRBV12-3 or TRBV12-4 and TRBJ1-5; no definite D call. V lost 5 bases and J 7 bases, leaving 12 bases between the germline ends. This CDR3 is built from 13 residues.

The rearrangement links TRBV24-1 to TRBJ1-2, with D perhaps TRBD1 (5 bases). Trimming shortened V by 4 bases and J by 8 bases, and 10 bases separated the two germline ends. This CDR3 comprises 12 residues. Germline lookup yields CDR1 KGHDR and CDR2 SFDVKD. CDR3 sequence reads: CATSEKGVGYTF. The CDR3 DNA is TGTGCCACCAGTGAGAAAGGGGTCGGCTACACCTTC.

The chain joins TRBV12-3 or TRBV12-4 to TRBJ2-1; D is unclear. The CDR3 runs to 12 residues. The ends were cut back, 6 bases at V and 9 bases at J, with 12 bases in the middle. The CDR3 DNA is TGTGCCAGCAGCCAGAACGGTGGTGAGCAGTTCTTC. This sequence encodes CASSQNGGEQFF.

In its sample, this clonotype was seen once. The chain is built from TRBV9 and TRBJ2-3, with a possible D match to TRBD1 (6 bases). V shed 6 bases and J shed 3 bases, with 11 bases lying between them. Germline assignment: CDR1 SGDLS and CDR2 YYNGEE. The CDR3 spans 13 residues. CDR3 sequence (DNA): TGTGCCAGCAATGAAAGGGGGACAGATACGCAGTATTTT. This encodes CASNERGTDTQYF.

This chain links TRBV27 with TRBJ1-6, with D possibly being TRBD1 (5 bases). Per germline, CDR1 MNHEY and CDR2 SMNVEV (reference sequence). Deletions cut 7 bases from V and 0 bases from J, with 13 bases between. The CDR3 contains 16 residues. In DNA, the CDR3 is TGTGCCAGCACCGAGGGGCCTTTCTCCTATAATTCACCCCTCCACTTT. The encoded protein is CASTEGPFSYNSPLHF.

Notes on this clonotype: A clone one base away is much larger, so this may be a read error. This chain joins TRBV27 and TRBJ2-7; 7 bases are shared with TRBD1. Germline loops: CDR1 MNHEY, CDR2 SMNVEV (reference sequence). The CDR3 length is 15 residues. CDR3 protein: CASSSPRTGGYGQYF. Written as DNA, the CDR3 is TGTGCCAGCAGTTCTCCCCGGACAGGTGGCTACGGGCAGTACTTC.